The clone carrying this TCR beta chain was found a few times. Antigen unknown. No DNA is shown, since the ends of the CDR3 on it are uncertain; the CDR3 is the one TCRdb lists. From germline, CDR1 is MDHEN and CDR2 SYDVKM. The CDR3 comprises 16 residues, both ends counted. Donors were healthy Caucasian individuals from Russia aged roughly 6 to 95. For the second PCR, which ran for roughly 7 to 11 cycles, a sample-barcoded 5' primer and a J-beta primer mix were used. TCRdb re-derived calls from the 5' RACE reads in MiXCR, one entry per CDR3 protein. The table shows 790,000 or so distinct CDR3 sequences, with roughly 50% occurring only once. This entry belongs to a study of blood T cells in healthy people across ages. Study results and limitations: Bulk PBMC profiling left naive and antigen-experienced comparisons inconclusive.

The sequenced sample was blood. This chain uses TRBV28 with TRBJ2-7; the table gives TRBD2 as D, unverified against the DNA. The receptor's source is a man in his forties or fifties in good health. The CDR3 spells CASSLGTGGINYEQYF.